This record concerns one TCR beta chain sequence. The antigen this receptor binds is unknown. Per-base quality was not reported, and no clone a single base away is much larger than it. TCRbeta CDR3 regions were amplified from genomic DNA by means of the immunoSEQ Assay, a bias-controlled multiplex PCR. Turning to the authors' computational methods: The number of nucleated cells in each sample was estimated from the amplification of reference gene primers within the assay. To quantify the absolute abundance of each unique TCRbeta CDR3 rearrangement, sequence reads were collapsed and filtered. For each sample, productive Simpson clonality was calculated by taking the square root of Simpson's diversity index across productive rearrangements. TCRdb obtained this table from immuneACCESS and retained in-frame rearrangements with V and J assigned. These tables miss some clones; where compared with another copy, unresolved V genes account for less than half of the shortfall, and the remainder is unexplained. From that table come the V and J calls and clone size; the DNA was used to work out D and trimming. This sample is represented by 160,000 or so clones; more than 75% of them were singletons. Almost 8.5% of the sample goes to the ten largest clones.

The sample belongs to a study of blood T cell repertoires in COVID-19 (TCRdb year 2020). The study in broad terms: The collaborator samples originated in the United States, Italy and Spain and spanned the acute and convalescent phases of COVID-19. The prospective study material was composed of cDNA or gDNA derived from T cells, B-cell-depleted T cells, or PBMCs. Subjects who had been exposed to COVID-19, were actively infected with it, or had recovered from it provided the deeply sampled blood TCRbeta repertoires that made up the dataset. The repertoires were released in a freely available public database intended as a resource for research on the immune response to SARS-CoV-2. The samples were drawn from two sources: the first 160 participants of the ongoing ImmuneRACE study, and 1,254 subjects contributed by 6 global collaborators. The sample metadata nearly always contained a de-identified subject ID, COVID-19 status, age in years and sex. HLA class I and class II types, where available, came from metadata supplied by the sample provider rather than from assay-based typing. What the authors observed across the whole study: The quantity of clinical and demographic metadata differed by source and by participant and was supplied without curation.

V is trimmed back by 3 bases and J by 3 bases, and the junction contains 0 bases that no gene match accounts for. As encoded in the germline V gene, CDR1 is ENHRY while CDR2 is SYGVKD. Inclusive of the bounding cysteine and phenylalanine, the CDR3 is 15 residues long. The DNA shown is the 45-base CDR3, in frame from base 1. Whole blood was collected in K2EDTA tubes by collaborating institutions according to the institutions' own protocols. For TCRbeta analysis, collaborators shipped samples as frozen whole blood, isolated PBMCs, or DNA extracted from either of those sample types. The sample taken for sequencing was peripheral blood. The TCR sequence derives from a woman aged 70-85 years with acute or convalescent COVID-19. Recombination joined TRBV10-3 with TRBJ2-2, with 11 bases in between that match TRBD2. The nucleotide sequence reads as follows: TGTGCCATCAGTGATAGCGGGAGGGACACCGGGGAGCTGTTTTTT. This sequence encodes CAISDSGRDTGELFF.